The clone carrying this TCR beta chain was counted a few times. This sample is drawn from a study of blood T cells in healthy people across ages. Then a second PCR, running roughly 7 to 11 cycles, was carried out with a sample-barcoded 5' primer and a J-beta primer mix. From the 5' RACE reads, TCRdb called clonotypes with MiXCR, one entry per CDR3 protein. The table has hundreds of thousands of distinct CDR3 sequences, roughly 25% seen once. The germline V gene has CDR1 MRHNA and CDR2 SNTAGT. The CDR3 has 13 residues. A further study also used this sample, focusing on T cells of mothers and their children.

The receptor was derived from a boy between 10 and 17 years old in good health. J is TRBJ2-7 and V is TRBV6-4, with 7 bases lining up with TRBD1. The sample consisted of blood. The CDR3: CVLLRQGSDEQYF. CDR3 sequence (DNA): TGTGTCTTACTCAGACAGGGTTCCGACGAGCAGTACTTC.